The sequence of this T cell receptor (beta chain) was determined in a study of T cell repertoires in cytomegalovirus infection. Trimming removed 7 bases at V and 7 bases at J, with 17 bases between. Germline V gives CDR1 LNHDA, CDR2 SQIVND (reference sequence). The CDR3 contains 15 residues. This clonotype has more than one count but fewer than ten. Antigen: not known. TCRdb recomputed calls from the reads with MiXCR, one row per CDR3 protein. Found here are 450,000 to 600,000 distinct CDR3 sequences, approximately 40% of them singletons; the top ten hold around 45%. The source is a human donor in good health (CMV status not recorded). Some clones in this sample may be carry-over from other donors' samples. The chain links TRBV19 to TRBJ1-6, with D tentatively TRBD1 (6 bases). The sample consisted of cultured PBMCs, taken from culture after CMV antigen stimulation. CDR3 DNA sequence: TGTGCCAGTACCCTTAACATGGGGGCGAATTCACCCCTCCACTTT. It encodes CASTLNMGANSPLHF.